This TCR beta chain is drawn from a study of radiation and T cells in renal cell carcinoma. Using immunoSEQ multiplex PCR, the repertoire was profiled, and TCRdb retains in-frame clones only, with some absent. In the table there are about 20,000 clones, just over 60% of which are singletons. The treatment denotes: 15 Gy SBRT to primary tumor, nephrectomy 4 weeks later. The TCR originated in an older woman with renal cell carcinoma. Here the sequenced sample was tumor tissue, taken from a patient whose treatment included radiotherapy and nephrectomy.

The CDR3 is CASSIYYRAERLPQHF. CDR3 nucleotide sequence: TGTGCCAGTAGTATTTATTACAGGGCGGAACGTCTCCCCCAGCATTTT. The genes are TRBV19 and TRBJ1-5; the D gene is possibly TRBD1 (6 bases). Trimming took 3 bases from V and 10 from J, leaving 22 bases between them. Germline V gives CDR1 LNHDA, CDR2 SQIVND (reference sequence). The CDR3 runs 16 residues.